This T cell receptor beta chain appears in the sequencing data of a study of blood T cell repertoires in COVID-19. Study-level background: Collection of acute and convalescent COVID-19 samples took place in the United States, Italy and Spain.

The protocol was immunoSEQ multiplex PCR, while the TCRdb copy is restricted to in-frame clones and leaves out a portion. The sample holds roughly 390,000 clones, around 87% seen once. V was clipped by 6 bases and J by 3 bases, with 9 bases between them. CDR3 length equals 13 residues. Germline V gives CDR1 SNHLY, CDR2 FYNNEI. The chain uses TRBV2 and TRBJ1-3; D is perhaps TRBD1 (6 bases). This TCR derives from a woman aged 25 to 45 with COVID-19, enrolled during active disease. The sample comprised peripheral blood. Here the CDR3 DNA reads TGTGCCAGCAGCGAGACAGGTGGAAACACCATATATTTT. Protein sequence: CASSETGGNTIYF.